This T cell receptor (beta chain) was retrieved from a study of tumor-infiltrating lymphocytes in primary liver carcinoma. At the level of the study: The study obtained roughly 3.5 to 7.5 million productive TCRbeta reads per sample, similar across tissue types. Findings and limits, study-wide: Presence in all five tumor regions was observed for only about 7-25% of top clones.

From unsorted bulk tissue weighing roughly 17-31 mg, DNA and RNA were co-extracted. Patients had chronic HBV infection and were treatment-naive. Trimming took off 7 bases at V and 0 bases at J, with 10 bases between the two ends. This CDR3 contains 14 residues. This clonotype showed up just a few times. What it binds is unknown. Production of TCR beta cDNA used roughly 480 ng total RNA together with a constant-region primer. What produced the TCR beta libraries was three nested multiplex PCR rounds using slightly modified ARM-PCR. Two initial PCR rounds of around 9 cycles each paired TRBV1-TRBV30 forward primers with a C-beta reverse primer. TCRdb ran MiXCR on the multiplex PCR reads and lists one entry per CDR3 protein. This sample carries around 60,000 distinct CDR3 sequences, around 64% of them seen once, and the ten largest clones take around 44%.

The TCR sequence derives from a man in his forties or fifties with primary liver carcinoma and hepatitis B virus infection. V is TRBV12-3 or TRBV12-4 and J is TRBJ1-3; tentatively, D is TRBD1 (5 bases). Sequenced material: liver tumor tissue from sampling region 4. The subset was: tumor region T4, right-lateral pole. CDR3 nucleotides: TGTGCCAGCACAAGGGGCGACTCTGGAAACACCATATATTTT. Residues: CASTRGDSGNTIYF.